This T cell receptor (beta chain) is drawn from a study of post-analysis software for immune sequencing data. Study summary: Clinical courses comprised relapsing-remitting, secondary progressive and progressive-relapsing multiple sclerosis. Broader study findings: With TRBV5-6, TRBV5-1 and TRBV20-1 included, about five TRBV segments were more frequent in patients than in controls. Relative to controls, patients with multiple sclerosis showed significantly lower normalized Chao1 diversity.

Germline CDR1 is ENHRY and CDR2 is SYGVKD. The trim removed 4 bases at V and 2 bases at J, leaving 0 bases unmatched. This CDR3 is built from 14 residues. Comments on this clonotype: Its antigen is not identified.

Every TCR beta cDNA library bore unique molecular identifiers. TCRdb itself ran the PCR reads through MiXCR, one entry per CDR3 protein. The table has about 540,000 distinct CDR3 sequences, 34% seen once; the top ten hold 4.5% to 7.5%. This TCR was sampled from a girl aged 2-17 years with multiple sclerosis. The sample consisted of blood. This chain links TRBV10-3 with TRBJ2-5, with 11 bases matching TRBD1. The CDR3, as DNA: TGTGCCATCAGTGGGGACAGGGGGCAAGAGACCCAGTACTTC. Protein product: CAISGDRGQETQYF.